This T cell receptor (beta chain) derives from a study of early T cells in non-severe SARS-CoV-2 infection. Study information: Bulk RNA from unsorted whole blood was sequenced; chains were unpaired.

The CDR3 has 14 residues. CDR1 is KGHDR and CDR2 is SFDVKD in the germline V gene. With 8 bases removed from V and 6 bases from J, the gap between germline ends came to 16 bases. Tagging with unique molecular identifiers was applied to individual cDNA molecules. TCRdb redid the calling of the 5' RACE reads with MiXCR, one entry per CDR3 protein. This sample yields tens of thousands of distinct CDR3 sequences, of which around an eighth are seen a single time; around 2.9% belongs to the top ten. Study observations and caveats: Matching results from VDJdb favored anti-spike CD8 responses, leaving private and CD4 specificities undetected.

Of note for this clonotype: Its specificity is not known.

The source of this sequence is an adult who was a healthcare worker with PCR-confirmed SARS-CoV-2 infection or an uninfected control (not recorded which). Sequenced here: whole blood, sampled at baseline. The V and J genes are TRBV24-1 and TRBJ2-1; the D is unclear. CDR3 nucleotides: TGTGCCACCATCCCTCGTCCCGAGTTCAATGAGCAGTTCTTC. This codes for CATIPRPEFNEQFF.